The 27 T cell receptor beta chains given below trace back to one sample, sequenced in a study of T cells in Graves' hyperthyroidism and ophthalmopathy. TCR beta CDR3 region amplification was performed from RNA transcripts. HTBI primers were used for first-round RT-PCR of the TCR CDR3. TCRdb reanalysed the multiplex PCR reads using MiXCR and keeps one entry per CDR3 protein. In the table there are a few hundred thousand distinct CDR3 sequences, approximately 20% of which are singletons. Sequencing was performed on blood. These receptors were collected from a young man with Graves' ophthalmopathy.

There are a few counts of this clonotype. This chain links TRBV9 with TRBJ2-1, with D unresolved. Trimming took off 2 bases at V and 1 base at J, with 4 bases between the two ends. The V gene's germline CDR1 is SGDLS and CDR2 YYNGEE. CDR3 size: 13 residues. Written as DNA, the CDR3 is TGTGCCAGCAGCGTGAATTCCTACAATGAGCAGTTCTTC. It encodes CASSVNSYNEQFF.

The gene calls are TRBV5-8 and TRBJ2-1, with 9 positions matching TRBD2. The CDR3 contains 18 residues. The junction had 15 bases not matched to a gene; V was cut back by 5 bases and J by 3 bases. Germline V gene data show CDR1 as SGHTS and CDR2 as YDEGEE. CDR3 sequence (DNA): TGTGCCAGCAGGGTGTGGCCAGCGGGAGGTATGAACTACAATGAGCAGTTCTTC. This sequence encodes CASRVWPAGGMNYNEQFF.

This clonotype was observed a handful of times. The chain employs TRBV10-2 and TRBJ2-7; D is possibly TRBD2 (5 bases). The germline V gene has CDR1 WSHSY and CDR2 SAAADI. Trimming left V 0 bases short and J 3 bases short, with 9 bases between. CDR3 length: 14 residues. The CDR3 here is CASSESSGVYEQYF. For the CDR3, the DNA is TGCGCCAGCAGTGAGTCATCCGGGGTCTACGAGCAGTACTTC.

This clonotype was seen only once. A much larger clone differs by one base, so this may be a read error. The rearrangement links TRBV3-1 to TRBJ1-1; a possible D gene is TRBD1 (6 bases). Per germline, CDR1 LGHDT and CDR2 YNNKEL (reference sequence). The CDR3 has 14 amino acids. The CDR3 loop reads CASSRRGTGTKAFF. CDR3 sequence (DNA): TGTGCCAGCAGCCGAAGGGGGACTGGCACTAAAGCTTTCTTT.

This clonotype was found many times. The chain is built from TRBV3-1 and TRBJ1-5; no reliable D call. The CDR3 is made up of 16 amino acids. The V end lost 0 bases, the J end lost 0 bases, and 9 bases lay between the germline ends. In germline, CDR1 is LGHDT, CDR2 YNNKEL (reference sequence). The CDR3 DNA reads TGTGCCAGCAGCCAAGATTCTCCAGGTAGCAATCAGCCCCAGCATTTT. This codes for CASSQDSPGSNQPQHF.

Many counts were recorded for this clonotype. The chain links TRBV20-1 to TRBJ2-7; D possibly corresponds to TRBD1 (5 bases). The CDR3 extends over 12 amino acids. CDR1 DFQATT and CDR2 SNEGSKA come from the germline V gene (reference sequence). V lost 5 bases to trimming and J lost 0 bases, with 8 bases between them. As DNA, the CDR3 is TGCAGTGCTGGCAGGGACTCCTACGAGCAGTACTTC. Translation: CSAGRDSYEQYF.

This rearrangement joins TRBV28 to TRBJ2-1, with TRBD2 identical over 13 bases. This CDR3 comprises 15 residues. Germline CDR1 MDHEN, CDR2 SYDVKM. V dropped 0 bases and J dropped 7; count of bases not matched to a gene: 0. The CDR3 protein is CASSLWTSGRNEQFF. DNA of the CDR3: TGTGCCAGCAGTTTATGGACTAGCGGGAGGAATGAGCAGTTCTTC.

The CDR3, as DNA: TGTGCCAGCAGCTCGATACTAGGGAACCAAGAGACCCAGTACTTC. Translated: CASSSILGNQETQYF. V gene TRBV5-6 combines with J gene TRBJ2-5; D might be TRBD2 (5 bases). V was pared by 3 bases and J by 0 bases, with 12 bases between. CDR3 size: 15 residues. Germline V lookup: CDR1 SGHDT, CDR2 YYEEEE.

The chain uses TRBV7-6 and TRBJ1-1; D remains ambiguous. The CDR3 totals 13 residues. Germline-derived CDR1 and CDR2 are SGHVS and FNYEAQ. V lost 0 bases to trimming and J lost 4 bases, with 6 bases between them. CDR3 region: CASSLATGTEAFF. CDR3 sequence (DNA): TGTGCCAGCAGCTTAGCCACGGGCACTGAAGCTTTCTTT. Based on the CDR3 plus reference TRBV7-6 and TRBJ1-1, the full variable domain is GAGVSQSPRYKVTKRGQDVALRCDPISGHVSLYWYRQALGQGPEFLTYFNYEAQQDKSGLPNDRFSAERPEGSISTLTIQRTEQRDSAMYRCASSLATGTEAFFGQGTRLTVV.

The chain couples TRBV5-1 to TRBJ2-7; 7 bases are shared with TRBD2. This CDR3 region has 15 residues. Germline V lookup: CDR1 SGHRS, CDR2 YFSETQ. With V trimmed by 5 bases and J by 5 bases, 13 bases remained unmatched. The DNA for the CDR3 is TGCGCCAGCAGTTTAGAGGCGGGGGTTGGCCACGAGCAGTACTTC. It yields the protein CASSLEAGVGHEQYF.

In this sample, this clonotype turned up many times. The rearrangement uses TRBV10-3 and TRBJ2-3; 9 nucleotides match TRBD2. The CDR3 covers 16 residues. CDR1 is ENHRY, CDR2 SYGVKD, per germline. Trimming removed 2 bases from V and 3 bases from J; junction bases left unmatched: 6. The CDR3 coding sequence is TGTGCCATCAGTGAGGAGGGACTAGCTGTTACAGATACGCAGTATTTT. Encoded protein: CAISEEGLAVTDTQYF.

The genes are TRBV6-5 and TRBJ1-4; TRBD1 matches 10 bases. Germline V gene sequence: CDR1 MNHEY, CDR2 SVGAGI. Losses at the gene ends were 0 bases for V and 7 bases for J; bases not matched to a gene: 2. This CDR3 contains 15 residues. In DNA form, the CDR3 reads TGTGCCAGCAGTTACTCAGGGACAGGGGTTGAAAAACTGTTTTTT. Its protein product is CASSYSGTGVEKLFF.

J is TRBJ2-1 and V is TRBV6-1, with 9 bases that match TRBD2. Looked up from germline, CDR1 is MNHNS and CDR2 is SASEGT. The CDR3 length is 15 residues. J was trimmed by 7 bases and V by 6 bases; bases with no gene match: 10. The CDR3: CASSARTSASNEQFF. CDR3 in DNA: TGTGCCAGCAGCGCGAGGACTAGCGCAAGTAATGAGCAGTTCTTC.

V gene TRBV4-1 combines with J gene TRBJ2-5, with D possibly called TRBD1 or TRBD2 (5 bases each). The length of the CDR3 is 18 residues. Germline values: CDR1 MGHRA, CDR2 YSYEKL. V dropped 0 bases and J dropped 0 bases, with 17 bases sitting between them. The CDR3 bases are TGCGCCAGCAGCCAAGAGGTTCTCGGGACCTTGTACCAAGAGACCCAGTACTTC. It encodes CASSQEVLGTLYQETQYF.

The chain joins TRBV5-6 to TRBJ1-4, with D perhaps matching TRBD1 (5 bases). The CDR3 covers 15 residues. CDR1 SGHDT and CDR2 YYEEEE come from the germline V gene. V lost 0 bases and J lost 8, with 14 bases in between. The CDR3 reads CASSLVDARGEKLFF. The CDR3 nucleotides are TGTGCCAGCAGCTTGGTTGACGCCCGGGGGGAAAAACTGTTTTTT.

This clonotype came up a few times. V gene TRBV20-1 combines with J gene TRBJ2-5; D is undetermined. Between the trimmed V and J ends, which lost 3 bases and 3 bases, there was a span of 20 bases. Germline V gene data show CDR1 as DFQATT and CDR2 as SNEGSKA (reference sequence). This CDR3 spans 16 amino acids. The CDR3 region is CSASIYADALEETQYF. Here the CDR3 DNA reads TGCAGTGCTAGTATTTATGCAGACGCGCTTGAAGAGACCCAGTACTTC.

This clonotype was counted between two and nine times. The rearrangement links TRBV5-1 to TRBJ1-5; TRBD1 is a possible D gene (6 bases). The V end lost 4 bases, the J end lost 10 bases, and 21 bases lay between the germline ends. The germline V gene encodes CDR1 SGHRS and CDR2 YFSETQ. This CDR3 comprises 15 residues. The CDR3 DNA follows: TGCGCCAGCAGCCTGTGGGGGGCTCCGGGAGAACCCCAGCATTTT. Translated: CASSLWGAPGEPQHF.

This clonotype was observed a few times. The V and J genes are TRBV24-1 and TRBJ1-2; D remains ambiguous. This CDR3 is built from 11 residues. Germline CDR1 is KGHDR and CDR2 is SFDVKD. Between the trimmed V and J ends, which lost 3 bases and 5 bases, there was a span of 3 bases. The CDR3 DNA is TGTGCCACCAGTGATAGGTATGGCTACACCTTC. It encodes CATSDRYGYTF.

V usage is TRBV12-3 or TRBV12-4 and J usage is TRBJ2-1, with D perhaps being TRBD1 or TRBD2 (5 bases each). This CDR3 is 16 amino acids long. Trimming removed 7 bases at V and 8 bases at J, with 24 bases between. Here the CDR3 reads CASTPNRDDGGHEQFF. CDR3 DNA: TGTGCCAGCACTCCTAACCGGGACGATGGGGGACATGAGCAGTTCTTC.

This clonotype was recorded at least ten times. The V and J genes are TRBV29-1 and TRBJ2-7, with TRBD2 matching 14 bases. The CDR3 covers 16 residues. The germline V gene encodes CDR1 SQVTM and CDR2 ANQGSEA. The trim removed 7 bases at V and 0 bases at J, leaving 8 bases unmatched. The CDR3 DNA reads TGCAGCGCCAGGACTAGCGGGAGGCCATACTCCTACGAGCAGTACTTC. Amino acid sequence: CSARTSGRPYSYEQYF.

The V gene is TRBV2, the J gene TRBJ2-7, with D maybe TRBD1 (6 bases). The germline V gene encodes CDR1 SNHLY and CDR2 FYNNEI. Trimming removed 6 bases from V and 4 bases from J, with 13 bases in between. CDR3 length equals 13 residues. The CDR3 region has the DNA TGTGCCAGCAGCATCAACAGGGTTTACGAGCAGTACTTC. Residues: CASSINRVYEQYF.

Only a few counts were recorded for this clonotype. The chain has TRBV15 and TRBJ1-3; D unresolved. Per germline, CDR1 LNHNV and CDR2 YYDKDF (reference sequence). The V end lost 0 bases, the J end lost 0 bases, and 9 bases lay between the germline ends. The CDR3 has 16 residues. CDR3 sequence: CATSRDLTASGNTIYF. The CDR3, as DNA: TGTGCCACCAGCAGAGATTTAACAGCCTCTGGAAACACCATATATTTT. The full variable domain, in which reference TRBV15 and TRBJ1-3 provide the parts outside the CDR3, is DAMVIQNPRYQVTQFGKPVTLSCSQTLNHNVMYWYQQKSSQAPKLLFHYYDKDFNNEADTPDNFQSRRPNTSFCFLDIRSPGLGDTAMYLCATSRDLTASGNTIYFGEGSWLTVV.

The chain uses TRBV10-3 and TRBJ2-2; D ambiguous. V gave up 0 bases and J gave up 1 base, with 0 bases separating them. CDR1 is ENHRY and CDR2 is SYGVKD in the germline V gene. The CDR3 is made up of 13 amino acids. The chain's CDR3 is CAISESNTGELFF. Written as DNA, the CDR3 is TGTGCCATCAGTGAGTCGAACACCGGGGAGCTGTTTTTT.

The chain combines TRBV10-3 with TRBJ1-1, with 9 positions matching TRBD1. Germline V CDR1 and CDR2: ENHRY, SYGVKD. V dropped 4 bases and J dropped 3; count of bases not matched to a gene: 0. This CDR3 comprises 13 residues. The CDR3 here is CAISGTGDTEAFF. CDR3 nucleotide sequence: TGTGCCATCAGTGGGACAGGGGACACTGAAGCTTTCTTT.

This clonotype was observed many times. The V call is TRBV5-1, the J call TRBJ1-1; 8 nucleotides line up with TRBD1. Trimming cost V 2 bases and J 1 base; bases outside gene matches: 4. The CDR3 totals 15 residues. Germline V lookup: CDR1 SGHRS, CDR2 YFSETQ. CDR3 protein: CASSLDGQGNTEAFF. In DNA form, the CDR3 reads TGCGCCAGCAGCTTAGACGGACAGGGGAACACTGAAGCTTTCTTT.

V usage is TRBV19 and J usage is TRBJ2-2; the match to TRBD2 covers 7 bases. This CDR3 region has 16 residues. The germline CDR1 and CDR2 sequences are LNHDA and SQIVND (reference sequence). V gave up 6 bases and J gave up 2 bases; unmatched junction bases: 9. The CDR3 reads CASRIWASGNTGELFF. The CDR3 DNA sequence: TGTGCCAGTAGGATATGGGCTAGCGGTAACACCGGGGAGCTGTTTTTT.

This clonotype has more than one count but fewer than ten. This chain connects TRBV4-1 to TRBJ1-5; the D gene is possibly TRBD1 (5 bases). The CDR3 covers 16 residues. Trimming took off 0 bases at V and 7 bases at J, with 16 bases between the two ends. Germline assignment: CDR1 MGHRA and CDR2 YSYEKL. DNA for the CDR3: TGCGCCAGCAGCCAAGATTTTTACAGGCCCAGGCAGCCCCAGCATTTT. Residues: CASSQDFYRPRQPQHF.